One sample yielded the 8 T cell receptor beta chains listed below, sequenced in a study of blood T cell repertoires in COVID-19. Data came from immunoSEQ multiplex PCR; TCRdb stores just in-frame clones and leaves some out. The sample records about 260,000 clones, around 86% being singletons. The sample taken for sequencing was peripheral blood. The receptors originated from a man aged 35 to 55 with active or convalescent COVID-19.

This clone was detected a few times. The V and J genes are TRBV6-6 and TRBJ1-1; TRBD1 matches at 9 bases. Germline V gene sequence: CDR1 MNHNY, CDR2 SVGAGI (reference sequence). CDR3 length: 15 residues. The junction had 8 bases not matched to a gene; V was cut back by 8 bases and J by 1 base. This chain's CDR3 is CASHGRGQGNTEAFF. The CDR3 bases are TGTGCCAGCCATGGGCGGGGACAGGGGAACACTGAAGCTTTCTTT.

V gene TRBV2 combines with J gene TRBJ2-7; TRBD1 is a possible D gene (5 bases). Deletions cut 6 bases from V and 2 bases from J, with 14 bases between. The CDR3 is 14 amino acids. Germline V lookup: CDR1 SNHLY, CDR2 FYNNEI. The CDR3 here is CASRAQGGTYEQYF. The CDR3 DNA reads as TGTGCCAGCAGGGCTCAGGGCGGTACCTACGAGCAGTACTTC.

This chain connects TRBV18 to TRBJ1-2; 9 bases are shared with TRBD1. The trim removed 4 bases at V and 1 base at J, leaving 7 bases unmatched. Germline V gives CDR1 KGHSH, CDR2 LQKENI. The CDR3 has 16 amino acids. The CDR3, as DNA: TGTGCCAGCTCACTCGGCCGGGACAGGGTTAACTATGGCTACACCTTC. This gives the protein CASSLGRDRVNYGYTF.

This clone was observed a handful of times. The rearrangement uses TRBV6-5 and TRBJ2-1, with D unclear. Trimming left V 5 bases short and J 7 bases short, with 15 bases between. Germline V gene sequence: CDR1 MNHEY, CDR2 SVGAGI. CDR3 size: 14 residues. The CDR3 nucleotides read TGTGCCAGCAGTCCCTCCCCCGTAGTGAATGAGCAGTTCTTC. Encoded protein: CASSPSPVVNEQFF.

This chain links TRBV19 with TRBJ1-5; TRBD1 is a possible D gene (6 bases). Deletions cut 6 bases from V and 3 bases from J, with 15 bases between. CDR3 length: 15 amino acids. The germline V gene encodes CDR1 LNHDA and CDR2 SQIVND (reference sequence). CDR3 region: CASSRDRRYNQPQHF. The CDR3 bases are TGTGCCAGTAGCCGAGACAGGAGATACAATCAGCCCCAGCATTTT.

The gene calls are TRBV2 and TRBJ1-1; unclear D gene. In germline, CDR1 is SNHLY, CDR2 FYNNEI. V lost 6 bases, J lost 1 base, and 9 bases lay in between. The CDR3 covers 13 residues. The CDR3 coding sequence is TGTGCCAGCAGAGACACCTGGAACACTGAAGCTTTCTTT. Translation: CASRDTWNTEAFF.

V usage is TRBV10-2 and J usage is TRBJ1-2; 10 nucleotides agree with TRBD1. V lost 0 bases and J lost 4; bases outside the gene matches: 11. Germline values: CDR1 WSHSY, CDR2 SAAADI. CDR3 length: 18 residues. The CDR3 nucleotides read TGCGCCAGCAGTGAGTCGATGTCCGGGACAGGGGTTTTCTATGGCTACACCTTC. As protein: CASSESMSGTGVFYGYTF.

The chain has TRBV14 and TRBJ1-1; D perhaps matches TRBD1 (5 bases). The V gene lost 5 bases and the J gene lost 9 bases, with 13 bases spanning the gap. CDR3 length: 12 residues. Germline V gene lookup returns CDR1 SGHDN and CDR2 FVKESK. CDR3 in DNA: TGTGCCAGCAGCTTATCCCAGGGTAAAGCTTTCTTT. Its translation is CASSLSQGKAFF.